The rows below give T cell receptor beta chains drawn from one sample of a study of control samples from healthy donors and cancer patients. Clones were read by immunoSEQ multiplex PCR, and TCRdb kept only the in-frame ones, dropping some. The sample has over 150,000 clones, approximately 94% seen once. The sequenced material came from PBMCs. The receptor set was obtained from a man between 60 and 75 years old with colorectal cancer. The CDR3 runs from the conserved cysteine through the conserved F or W. D genes are given only for firm matches.

-,TRBV28,TRBJ1-6,CASSLGGNYSPLHF
-,TRBV29-1,TRBJ2-1,CSVGDIHEQFF
TRBD2,TRBV24-1,TRBJ2-5,CATSGGGYQETQYF
TRBD2,TRBV19,TRBJ2-2,CASSTHLRGANTGELFF
TRBD1,TRBV10-3,TRBJ1-3,CAISDRGKPGTGPISGNTIYF
TRBD1,TRBV27,TRBJ1-2,CASSPNRGPFDGYTF
TRBD1,TRBV19,TRBJ1-2,CASSPLEGAVRNGYTF
-,TRBV19,TRBJ2-5,CASNRDGPQETQYF
-,TRBV6-1,TRBJ2-5,CASKSGIQETQYF
TRBD2,TRBV5-1,TRBJ2-7,CASRGGIGSSYEQYF
-,TRBV6-5,TRBJ1-1,CASSRRGDTEAFF
-,TRBV5-5,TRBJ1-1,CASSFMTGNTEAFF
TRBD1,TRBV5-1,TRBJ1-6,CASSLKTGEGSPLHF
-,TRBV4-1,TRBJ1-5,CASSSEGDGINQPQHF
-,TRBV6-5,TRBJ1-1,CASSTRQSLNTEAFF
-,TRBV6-5,TRBJ1-2,CASSYGAGEANYGYTF
-,TRBV11-3,TRBJ1-1,CASSLRPDYEAFF
-,TRBV6-5,TRBJ2-7,CASSRQEWTYEQYF
-,TRBV21-1,TRBJ1-5,CASSIGGDLDQPQHF
TRBD1,TRBV7-2,TRBJ1-6,CASSLTGTNSPLHF
TRBD1,TRBV10-2,TRBJ1-5,CASNEGTGAVSRPQHF
TRBD1,TRBV6-4,TRBJ1-2,CASRKTGVNGYTF
-,TRBV6-5,TRBJ2-7,CASLTGGASYEQYF
-,TRBV2,TRBJ2-7,CASTTTGWYEQYF
-,TRBV19,TRBJ1-2,CASRGGPSNYGYTF
TRBD2,TRBV18,TRBJ2-1,CASSPGTSGRNEQFF
TRBD1,TRBV30,TRBJ1-1,CAWSVRDRDGPEAFF
-,TRBV5-4,TRBJ1-2,CASSPGGAGQGYGYTF
-,TRBV7-2,TRBJ2-6,CASSPRMSTGANVLTF
-,TRBV5-1,TRBJ1-2,CASSLGRATNYGYTF
TRBD1,TRBV4-1,TRBJ2-5,CASSLMTGGFGKTQYF
-,TRBV3-1/TRBV3-2,TRBJ2-7,CASSLRPYEQYF
TRBD2,TRBV7-2,TRBJ2-2,CASSISGGASGELFF
TRBD1,TRBV6-5,TRBJ2-2,CASSQLTGAGELFF